This T cell receptor (beta chain) was identified in a study of blood T cell repertoires in COVID-19. At the level of the study: Sources were T cells, B-cell-depleted T cells, or PBMCs; the material itself was cDNA or gDNA.

Original handling: Nucleated cell number was recorded as an estimate derived from reference gene primer amplification. Sequencing used immunoSEQ multiplex PCR; TCRdb keeps in-frame clones, though not all of them. V, J and clone size were drawn from that table, and D and trimming were deduced from the DNA. Altogether 65,000 to 85,000 clones are present, around 80% being singletons, with the ten largest covering 15% to 20%. CDR1 and CDR2 from the germline V gene are SGHTA and FQGNSA. V lost 1 base, J lost 7 bases, and 11 bases lay in between. CDR3 size: 14 residues. V is TRBV7-2 and J is TRBJ1-5; D may be TRBD1 (6 bases). Sequencing was done on a sample of peripheral blood. This TCR was recovered from a woman aged 55-75 years with acute or convalescent COVID-19. The CDR3 reads CASSLESRGQPQHF. The CDR3 nucleotides read TGTGCCAGCAGCTTAGAATCCAGGGGACAGCCCCAGCATTTT.